The clone carrying this TCR beta chain appeared once. Antigen unknown. Calling Graves' hyperthyroidism stable meant ophthalmopathy did not progress within 18 months. Together with thyroid ultrasound, orbital computed tomography, serum thyroxine and TRAb, clinical symptoms were used for diagnoses. It was 8.5 to 10 ml of fresh peripheral blood that supplied the PBMCs. These data are taken from a study of T cells in Graves' hyperthyroidism and ophthalmopathy. Study outcomes and limitations: Researchers found most expanded thyroid clonotypes above 0.001 in blood as well.

This CDR3 contains 13 residues. The germline V gene encodes CDR1 GTSNPN and CDR2 SVGIG (reference sequence). The germline V and J ends were trimmed by 2 bases and 11 bases, with 18 bases remaining between them. Amplified TCR beta CDR3 regions derived from RNA transcripts. TCR CDR3 regions were first amplified by RT-PCR with HTBI primers. TCRdb re-analysed the multiplex PCR reads in MiXCR, keeping a single row per CDR3 protein. Of 600,000 to 750,000 distinct CDR3 sequences detected, roughly 17% appear once; the ten largest clones hold around 15%. Material: blood. This clonotype was sampled from a man in his fifties or sixties with Graves' hyperthyroidism. The chain links TRBV30 to TRBJ1-1, with TRBD1 as a possible D gene (6 bases). CDR3 in amino acids: CAWSNQGRGVAFF. The DNA of the CDR3 is TGTGCCTGGAGTAATCAGGGGCGGGGGGTTGCTTTCTTT.